One sample yielded the 15 T cell receptor beta chains listed below, sequenced in a study of cytomegalovirus exposure and HLA in healthy donors. Vbeta (60) and Jbeta (13) primers were used in the PCR. Here immunoSEQ multiplex PCR was the method, and the copy in TCRdb shows in-frame clones only, minus some. Of 180,000 or so clones in the sample, around 76% are singletons; the top ten hold over 2%. Sequenced input: PBMCs. All receptors derive from a woman in her 30s in good health and CMV-seropositive.

The V gene is TRBV27, the J gene TRBJ2-7; a weak D match, TRBD1 (6 bases). Germline CDR1 reads MNHEY; CDR2 reads SMNVEV (reference sequence). CDR3 length: 18 residues. The ends were cut back, 3 bases at V and 2 bases at J, with 23 bases in the middle. As DNA, the CDR3 is TGTGCCAGCAGTTTTCTTCCTCCTTTAGGGGGACCAACCTACGAGCAGTACTTC. Translation gives CASSFLPPLGGPTYEQYF.

The chain combines TRBV7-9 with TRBJ2-7, with 7 positions matching TRBD1. The CDR3 has 17 residues. V shed 0 bases and J 7 bases; nucleotides not matched to a gene: 15. Germline V gives CDR1 SEHNR, CDR2 FQNEAQ (reference sequence). CDR3 DNA: TGTGCCAGCAGCTTAGCGGGCAGAGGACAGGCCTTTCAGGAGCAGTACTTC. Residues: CASSLAGRGQAFQEQYF.

This chain uses TRBV4-2 with TRBJ2-3, with 15 nucleotides matching TRBD2. After removal of 1 base from V and 7 bases from J, the junction contained 9 bases not matched to a gene. In germline, CDR1 is LGHNA, CDR2 YNFKEQ. CDR3 length: 18 residues. CDR3 protein: CASSQAQRTSGGGNTQYF. The CDR3 DNA reads as TGTGCCAGCAGCCAAGCCCAAAGGACTAGCGGGGGGGGTAATACGCAGTATTTT.

This clone has only one observation. The chain carries TRBV18 and TRBJ1-6; maybe TRBD1 (5 bases). The CDR3 is made up of 17 amino acids. Germline CDR1 KGHSH, CDR2 LQKENI. Trimming removed 3 bases from V and 0 bases from J, with 12 bases in between. CDR3 nucleotides: TGTGCCAGCTCACCTGGTCCCGGGGGCTCCTATAATTCACCCCTCCACTTT. It specifies CASSPGPGGSYNSPLHF. The full variable domain, rest sourced from reference TRBV18 and TRBJ1-6, is NAGVMQNPRHLVRRRGQEARLRCSPMKGHSHVYWYRQLPEEGLKFMVYLQKENIIDESGMPKERFSAEFPKEGPSILRIQQVVRGDSAAYFCASSPGPGGSYNSPLHFGNGTRLTVT.

This clone appeared a few times. This chain connects TRBV19 to TRBJ2-1; 7 positions agree with TRBD1. V lost 6 bases to trimming and J lost 3 bases; unmatched junction nucleotides: 2. This CDR3 comprises 13 residues. Germline V CDR1 and CDR2: LNHDA, SQIVND (reference sequence). The CDR3 spells CASSWTGYNEQFF. The CDR3, as DNA: TGTGCCAGTAGCTGGACAGGCTACAATGAGCAGTTCTTC.

The chain has TRBV29-1 and TRBJ1-5; 8 positions match TRBD1. This CDR3 is 14 amino acids long. CDR1 is SQVTM, CDR2 ANQGSEA, per germline. The V and J ends lost 6 bases and 3 bases, in that order; junction bases with no gene match: 7. The CDR3 loop reads CSVTTGADNQPQHF. The DNA of the CDR3 is TGCAGCGTGACGACAGGGGCAGACAATCAGCCCCAGCATTTT.

The chain is built from TRBV5-1 and TRBJ1-4; TRBD1 is a possible D gene (6 bases). CDR3 size: 15 residues. V lost 0 bases, J lost 8 bases, and 14 bases lay in between. From germline, CDR1 is SGHRS and CDR2 YFSETQ. CDR3: CASSLAMGQGEKLFF. The DNA of the CDR3 is TGCGCCAGCAGCTTGGCTATGGGGCAGGGGGAAAAACTGTTTTTT.

This clone was observed a single time. This sequence joins TRBV9 and TRBJ1-2; 12 bases are a match to TRBD1. Germline values: CDR1 SGDLS, CDR2 YYNGEE. The J segment lost 6 bases and the V segment lost 1 base, leaving 10 bases of the junction unmatched. The CDR3 extends over 17 amino acids. CDR3 nucleotides: TGTGCCAGCAGCGTACCCCTCGTGAGGGACAGGGGGCATGGCTACACCTTC. Translating gives CASSVPLVRDRGHGYTF.

The chain couples TRBV5-1 to TRBJ1-1, with a weak D call TRBD1 (5 bases). Germline assignment: CDR1 SGHRS and CDR2 YFSETQ. V was cut by 0 bases and J by 5 bases, with 11 bases left in between. The CDR3 extends over 14 amino acids. This CDR3 is CASSLEAGSTEAFF. The CDR3 coding sequence is TGCGCCAGCAGCTTGGAGGCAGGGTCGACTGAAGCTTTCTTT.

The chain employs TRBV28 and TRBJ2-7, with 11 bases fitting TRBD1. Germline CDR1 is MDHEN and CDR2 is SYDVKM. V gave up 5 bases and J gave up 4 bases; unmatched junction bases: 10. This CDR3 comprises 16 residues. The CDR3 nucleotides read TGTGCCAGCAGTGTTTCCGGGACAGGGGGTAATTACGAGCAGTACTTC. As protein: CASSVSGTGGNYEQYF.

The J gene is TRBJ2-7, the V gene TRBV7-2; 7 bases fit TRBD1. This CDR3 is built from 15 residues. The germline gives CDR1 SGHTA, CDR2 FQGNSA. The V and J ends lost 5 bases and 3 bases, in that order; junction bases with no gene match: 10. CDR3 protein: CASSVSTGQIYEQYF. The CDR3 DNA reads as TGTGCCAGCAGCGTCTCTACGGGACAGATCTACGAGCAGTACTTC.

The chain carries TRBV19 and TRBJ2-5; 9 bases are a match to TRBD1. The CDR3 runs to 16 residues. Germline CDR1 reads LNHDA; CDR2 reads SQIVND (reference sequence). Trimming removed 6 bases from V and 1 base from J; junction bases left unmatched: 9. CDR3 sequence reads: CASSLGTGTFQETQYF. The CDR3 DNA is TGTGCCAGTAGCCTCGGGACAGGGACGTTCCAAGAGACCCAGTACTTC.

The chain couples TRBV28 to TRBJ1-6; weak D call: TRBD1 (6 bases). Trimming shortened V by 7 bases and J by 0 bases, and 19 bases separated the two germline ends. CDR1 is MDHEN and CDR2 is SYDVKM in the germline V gene. This CDR3 is 18 amino acids long. The CDR3 DNA follows: TGTGCCAGCAAATTCTCGCCGGGACAACTCTCCTATAATTCACCCCTCCACTTT. The encoded protein is CASKFSPGQLSYNSPLHF. Combining the CDR3 with reference TRBV28 and TRBJ1-6 gives the whole variable domain DVKVTQSSRYLVKRTGEKVFLECVQDMDHENMFWYRQDPGLGLRLIYFSYDVKMKEKGDIPEGYSVSREKKERFSLILESASTNQTSMYLCASKFSPGQLSYNSPLHFGNGTRLTVT.

The rearrangement links TRBV18 to TRBJ1-3; D is undetermined. The CDR3 extends over 15 amino acids. Trimming removed 6 bases at V and 2 bases at J, with 14 bases between. The germline CDR1 and CDR2 sequences are KGHSH and LQKENI. In DNA form, the CDR3 reads TGTGCCAGCTCCCCGCAGGAAGCCACTGGAAACACCATATATTTT. Residues: CASSPQEATGNTIYF.

The rearrangement joins TRBV25-1 to TRBJ2-3; D may be TRBD2 (6 bases). The CDR3 consists of 16 residues. Trimming removed 2 bases from V and 5 bases from J, with 17 bases in between. Germline-derived CDR1 and CDR2 are MGHDK and SYGVNS. CDR3 region: CASSEGDFHSVDTQYF. CDR3 nucleotide sequence: TGTGCCAGCAGTGAAGGGGACTTCCACTCGGTAGATACGCAGTATTTT.